Described below is a single T cell receptor (beta chain) sequence and its context. Assay: immunoSEQ multiplex PCR; the TCRdb copy retains only in-frame clones and omits some. The data hold about 460,000 clones, with roughly three quarters observed a single time. The source of the sample is a study of shared clonotypes between healthy human individuals. Material for sequencing was PBMCs. The source is a woman in her forties in good health. Some clones in this sample may be carry-over from other donors' samples.

The CDR3 spells CASSLGVSYEQYF. CDR3 nucleotides: TGTGCCAGCAGCTTAGGGGTCAGCTACGAGCAGTACTTC. The chain carries TRBV7-9 and TRBJ2-7; no firm D call. V lost 1 base and J lost 3, with 7 bases in between. CDR1 is SEHNR and CDR2 is FQNEAQ in the germline V gene (reference sequence). CDR3 length: 13 residues.